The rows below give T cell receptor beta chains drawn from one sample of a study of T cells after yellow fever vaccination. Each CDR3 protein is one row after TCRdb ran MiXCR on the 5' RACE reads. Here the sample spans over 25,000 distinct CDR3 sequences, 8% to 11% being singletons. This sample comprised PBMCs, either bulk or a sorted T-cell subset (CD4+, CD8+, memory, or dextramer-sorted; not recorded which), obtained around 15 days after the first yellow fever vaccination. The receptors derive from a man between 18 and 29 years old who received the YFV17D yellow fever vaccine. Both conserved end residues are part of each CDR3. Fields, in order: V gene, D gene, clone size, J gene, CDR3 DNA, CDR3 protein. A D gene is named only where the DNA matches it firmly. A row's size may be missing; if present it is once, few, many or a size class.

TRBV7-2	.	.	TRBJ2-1	TGTGCCGGATCCGGGCCCCAGGCCGAGCAGTTCTTC	CAGSGPQAEQFF
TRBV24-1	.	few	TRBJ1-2	TGTGCCACCAGTGATTTCCCTCGATCCTATGGCTACACCTTC	CATSDFPRSYGYTF
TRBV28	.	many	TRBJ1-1	TGTGCCAGCAGCCCCATGACTCAGGGGACTGAAGCTTTCTTT	CASSPMTQGTEAFF
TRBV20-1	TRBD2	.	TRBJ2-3	TGCAGTGCTAGAGGTGGACTAGCGGGGGGGCGGGGGAAAGATACGCAGTATTTT	CSARGGLAGGRGKDTQYF
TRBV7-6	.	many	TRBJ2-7	TGTGCCAGCAGCTTAGGACTAGGGGGCTACGAGCAGTACTTC	CASSLGLGGYEQYF
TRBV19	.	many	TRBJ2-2	TGTGCCAGTAGGTCAGGGGCGACCGGGGAGCTGTTTTTT	CASRSGATGELFF
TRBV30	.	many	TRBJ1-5	TGTGCCTGGAGTGTACAAGGGGATCAGCCCCAGCATTTT	CAWSVQGDQPQHF
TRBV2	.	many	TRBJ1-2	TGTGCCAGCAGGCCTACTCAAGGGGGAGGCTACACCTTC	CASRPTQGGGYTF
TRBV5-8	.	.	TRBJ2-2	TGTGCCAGCAGAAGGATGGGCAACACCGCGAACACCGGGGAGCTGTTTTTT	CASRRMGNTANTGELFF
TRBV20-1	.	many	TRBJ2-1	TGCAGTGCTAGAGACCCCTTCAGGAAGGTAGATGAGCAGTTCTTC	CSARDPFRKVDEQFF
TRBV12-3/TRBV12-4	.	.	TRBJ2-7	TGTGCCAGCAGTTTAAAAGGGGACCCTGGCATCGAGCAGTACTTC	CASSLKGDPGIEQYF
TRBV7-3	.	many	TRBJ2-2	TGTGCCAGCAGCTCTCCGGGACACGGGTCCGGGGAGCTGTTTTTT	CASSSPGHGSGELFF
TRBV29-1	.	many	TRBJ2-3	TGCAGCGTTGAGTTAGGGGACGATACGCAGTATTTT	CSVELGDDTQYF
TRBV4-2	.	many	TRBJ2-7	TGTGCCAGCAGCCAAGATCCGGTCATGAACTCCTACGAGCAGTACTTC	CASSQDPVMNSYEQYF
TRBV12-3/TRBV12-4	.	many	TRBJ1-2	TGTGCCAGCAGTTTAGCTTTATTACAACTATATGGAGGCTACACCTTC	CASSLALLQLYGGYTF
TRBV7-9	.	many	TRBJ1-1	TGTGCCAGCAGCTTAACAATGAACACTGAAGCTTTCTTT	CASSLTMNTEAFF
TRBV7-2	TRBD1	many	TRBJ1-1	TGTGCCAGCAGCAGCTTCACCGGACAGGGGGTGTTCATGAACACTGAAGCTTTCTTT	CASSSFTGQGVFMNTEAFF
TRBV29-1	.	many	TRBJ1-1	TGCAGCGTTGGAGTTATGGGCACTGAAGCTTTCTTT	CSVGVMGTEAFF
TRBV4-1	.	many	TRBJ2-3	TGCGCCAGCAGCCAAGATCTGGGGGCAGATACGCAGTATTTT	CASSQDLGADTQYF
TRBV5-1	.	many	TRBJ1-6	TGCGCCAGCAGCTTCGACAGGTTTGAAACACCCCTCCACTTT	CASSFDRFETPLHF
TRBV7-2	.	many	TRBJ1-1	TGTGCCAGCAGCTTAGCGCTAAGGGGAAAAGCTTTCTTT	CASSLALRGKAFF
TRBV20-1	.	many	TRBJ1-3	TGCAGTGCTCAGAGGCGAAGCTCTGGAAACACCATATATTTT	CSAQRRSSGNTIYF
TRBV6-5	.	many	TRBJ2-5	TGTGCCAGCAGTTACTCCGGATCCCAAGAGACCCAGTACTTC	CASSYSGSQETQYF
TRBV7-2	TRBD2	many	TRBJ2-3	TGTGCCAGCAGCCGACAAGCGGGGAGCACAGATACGCAGTATTTT	CASSRQAGSTDTQYF
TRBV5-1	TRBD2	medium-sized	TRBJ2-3	TGCGCCAGCAGCTCTTTAGGTACTAGCGGGGGGGCAGATACGCAGTATTTT	CASSSLGTSGGADTQYF
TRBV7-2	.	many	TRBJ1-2	TGTGCCAGCAGCTCACAGTCCTATGGCTACACCTTC	CASSSQSYGYTF
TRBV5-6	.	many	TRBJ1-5	TGTGCCAGCAGCTTGGCCAGGCAGCCCCAGCATTTT	CASSLARQPQHF
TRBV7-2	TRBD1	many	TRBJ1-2	TGTGCCAGCAGCCTCCTGAGGACAGGGTTTGGCTACACCTTC	CASSLLRTGFGYTF
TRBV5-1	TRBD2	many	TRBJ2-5	TGCGCCAGCACCTCCGGGACTAGCGGGGGTGGGGAGACCCAGTACTTC	CASTSGTSGGGETQYF
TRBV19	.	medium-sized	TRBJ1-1	TGTGCCAGTAGGAGTGCTGGGCCCTACACTGAAGCTTTCTTT	CASRSAGPYTEAFF
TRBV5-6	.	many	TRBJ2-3	TGTGCCAGCAGCCGGAGTTCGACGGGCACAGATACGCAGTATTTT	CASSRSSTGTDTQYF
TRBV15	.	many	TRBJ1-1	TGTGCCACCAGCAGAGATCTGCGGGGGGCTTTCTTT	CATSRDLRGAFF
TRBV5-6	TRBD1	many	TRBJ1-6	TGTGCCAGCAGTTCCCTCGGACAGGGAGCCAATTCACCCCTCCACTTT	CASSSLGQGANSPLHF
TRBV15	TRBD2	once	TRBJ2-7	TGTGCCACCAGCAGGGCGGCGGGGAGGGAATCCTACGAGCAGTACTTC	CATSRAAGRESYEQYF
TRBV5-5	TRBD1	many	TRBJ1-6	TGTGCCAGCAGCTTACAGGGGAATTCACCCCTCCACTTT	CASSLQGNSPLHF
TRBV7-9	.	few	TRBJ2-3	TGTGCCAGCAGCTCGGATCAGGATACGCAGTATTTT	CASSSDQDTQYF
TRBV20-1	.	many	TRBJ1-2	TGCAGTGCTTCAAGCAAACAAGGCAGTGGCTACACCTTC	CSASSKQGSGYTF
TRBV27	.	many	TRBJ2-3	TGTGCCAGCAGTAAACAGACGGGCACAGATACGCAGTATTTT	CASSKQTGTDTQYF
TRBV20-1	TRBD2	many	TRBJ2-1	TGCAGTGCTAGCCTTAGCGGGGGGGCCGGGGGTGAGCAGTTCTTC	CSASLSGGAGGEQFF
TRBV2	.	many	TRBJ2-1	TGTGCCAGCAGTGGGGAAGGTGAGCAGTTCTTC	CASSGEGEQFF
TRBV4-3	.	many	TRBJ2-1	TGCGCCAGCAGCCAAGATGGGGAGGGGGCTCCCTACAATGAGCAGTTCTTC	CASSQDGEGAPYNEQFF
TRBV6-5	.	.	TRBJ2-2	TGTGCCAGCAGTTTCACAGAAACCGGGGAGCTGTTTTTT	CASSFTETGELFF
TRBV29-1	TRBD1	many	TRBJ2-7	TGCAGCGCGGCATCCGGGACAGGGTTTGCCGAGCAGTACTTC	CSAASGTGFAEQYF
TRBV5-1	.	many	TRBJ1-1	TGCGCCAGCAGCCAACAAGCAGGGGCTGGGGGAGAAGCTTTCTTT	CASSQQAGAGGEAFF
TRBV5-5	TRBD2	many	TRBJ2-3	TGTGCCAGCAGCTTGGGGCCTGGCAGCGGGGGGTCCCATACGCAGTATTTT	CASSLGPGSGGSHTQYF
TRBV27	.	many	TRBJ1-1	TGTGCCAGCAGTCCCTGGACTGGGGGCACTGAAGCTTTCTTT	CASSPWTGGTEAFF
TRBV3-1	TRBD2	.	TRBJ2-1	TGTGCCTTCAGCTCGGGACTAGCGGGTCCCAGCTCCTACAATGAGCAGTTCTTC	CAFSSGLAGPSSYNEQFF